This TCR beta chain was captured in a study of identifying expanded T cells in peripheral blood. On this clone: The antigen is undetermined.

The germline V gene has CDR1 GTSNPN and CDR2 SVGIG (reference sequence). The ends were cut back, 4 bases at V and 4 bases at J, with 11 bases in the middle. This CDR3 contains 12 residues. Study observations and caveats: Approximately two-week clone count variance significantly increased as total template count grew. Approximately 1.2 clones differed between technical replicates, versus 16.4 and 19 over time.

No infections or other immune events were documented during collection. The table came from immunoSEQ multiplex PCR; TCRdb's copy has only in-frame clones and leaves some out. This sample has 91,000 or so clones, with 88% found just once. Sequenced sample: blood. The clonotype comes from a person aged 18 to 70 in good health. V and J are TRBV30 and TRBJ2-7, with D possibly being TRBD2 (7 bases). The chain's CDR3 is CAWTEGGYEQYF. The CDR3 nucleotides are TGTGCCTGGACCGAGGGGGGGTACGAGCAGTACTTC.